The 17 T cell receptor beta chains listed next were all sequenced from one sample in a study of T cells in Graves' hyperthyroidism and ophthalmopathy. Amplification of TCR beta CDR3 regions used RNA as the template. The HTBI primer set served for first-round RT-PCR of the TCR CDR3. TCRdb recomputed calls from the multiplex PCR reads with MiXCR, one row per CDR3 protein. The sample gives approximately 740,000 distinct CDR3 sequences, around 15% of which show up once; roughly 10% is in the top ten. Sequenced sample: blood. These receptors all stem from a woman aged 18-29 years with Graves' hyperthyroidism.

Many counts were recorded for this clonotype. The chain combines TRBV20-1 with TRBJ2-1; a weak D match, TRBD2 (6 bases). The CDR3 contains 14 residues. CDR1 is DFQATT, CDR2 SNEGSKA, per germline (reference sequence). V was cut by 4 bases and J by 1 base, with 11 bases left in between. The DNA of the CDR3 is TGCAGTGCTAAGGGCGGGGTTTCCTACAATGAGCAGTTCTTC. It is translated as CSAKGGVSYNEQFF.

The V and J genes are TRBV9 and TRBJ2-1; TRBD2 matches 10 bases. The CDR3 loop spans 15 amino acids. The trim removed 0 bases at V and 8 bases at J, leaving 5 bases unmatched. Germline CDR1 is SGDLS and CDR2 is YYNGEE. The CDR3 sequence is CASSVGASGSDEQFF. The CDR3 nucleotides are TGTGCCAGCAGCGTAGGGGCTAGCGGGAGCGATGAGCAGTTCTTC.

This clonotype was observed a handful of times. The CDR3 reads CASSLAREYYEQFF. CDR3 in DNA: TGTGCCAGCAGCTTAGCCCGGGAGTACTATGAGCAGTTCTTC. V and J are TRBV11-1 and TRBJ2-1; a possible D gene is TRBD2 (6 bases). There are 14 residues in the CDR3. Looked up from germline, CDR1 is SGHAT and CDR2 is FQDESV (reference sequence). V lost 0 bases and J lost 8, with 11 bases in between. Based on the CDR3 plus reference TRBV11-1 and TRBJ2-1, the full variable domain is EAEVAQSPRYKITEKSQAVAFWCDPISGHATLYWYRQILGQGPELLVQFQDESVVDDSQLPKDRFSAERLKGVDSTLKIQPAELGDSAMYLCASSLAREYYEQFFGPGTRLTVL.

At least ten counts were recorded for this clonotype. The CDR3 region is CASSLAPANTEAFF. DNA of the CDR3: TGTGCCAGCAGCTTAGCACCCGCTAACACTGAAGCTTTCTTT. The gene calls are TRBV7-9 and TRBJ1-1; D not certain. This CDR3 comprises 14 residues. Looked up from germline, CDR1 is SEHNR and CDR2 is FQNEAQ (reference sequence). V lost 0 bases and J lost 2, with 7 bases in between.

This clonotype has ten or more counts. A read error may produce the germline difference seen at one junction end. This sequence joins TRBV20-1 and TRBJ1-2, with a possible D match to TRBD1 (5 bases). Looked up from germline, CDR1 is DFQATT and CDR2 is SNEGSKA (reference sequence). The CDR3 has 13 residues. CDR3 nucleotide sequence: TGCAGGGCTAGGAGGGGCGAGGACTATGGCTACACCTTC. Protein sequence: CRARRGEDYGYTF.

The chain couples TRBV20-1 to TRBJ2-3, with D perhaps matching TRBD1 (5 bases). From germline, CDR1 is DFQATT and CDR2 SNEGSKA (reference sequence). This CDR3 comprises 15 residues. The V end was cut by 0 bases, the J end by 0 bases, with 10 bases between. The CDR3 DNA reads as TGCAGTGCTAGAGATCAGGGCGCTAGCACAGATACGCAGTATTTT. Translated, it gives CSARDQGASTDTQYF.

This chain joins TRBV6-1 and TRBJ2-7; D unclear. Germline-derived CDR1 and CDR2 are MNHNS and SASEGT. V was shortened by 3 bases and J by 7 bases, with 22 bases between the two germline ends. CDR3 size: 16 residues. CDR3 residues: CASSDRLSSLSWEQYF. The CDR3 coding sequence is TGTGCCAGCAGTGACCGACTGTCCAGCCTCTCCTGGGAGCAGTACTTC.

This clonotype has at least ten counts. This chain links TRBV20-1 with TRBJ2-5, with TRBD2 matching over 7 bases. Germline-derived CDR1 and CDR2 are DFQATT and SNEGSKA (reference sequence). Germline trimming cut 0 bases from V and 3 bases from J; bases unmatched to any gene: 7. The CDR3 is made up of 15 amino acids. The CDR3 protein is CSARDSSSGKETQYF. The CDR3 DNA reads as TGCAGTGCTAGAGATTCTTCAAGCGGGAAAGAGACCCAGTACTTC.

This clonotype came up many times. This CDR3 reads CASSFRDPADEQFF. As DNA, the CDR3 is TGTGCCAGCAGCTTTAGGGACCCCGCGGATGAGCAGTTCTTC. V is TRBV11-2 and J is TRBJ2-1, with D perhaps given as TRBD1 or TRBD2 (5 bases each). This CDR3 has 14 amino acids. CDR1 and CDR2 (germline): SGHAT, FQNNGV. The V and J ends lost 3 bases and 8 bases respectively, with 14 bases between them.

This clonotype was detected only a few times. The gene calls are TRBV7-2 and TRBJ2-1; 9 positions agree with TRBD2. V shed 3 bases, J shed 7 bases, and the junction held 7 bases outside the gene matches. CDR3 size: 15 residues. Germline lookup yields CDR1 SGHTA and CDR2 FQGNSA. CDR3 DNA sequence: TGTGCCAGCAGCTTCCGAGTAGCGGGAGATAATGAGCAGTTCTTC. It encodes CASSFRVAGDNEQFF.

This clonotype came up many times. CDR3 residues: CASSWDSTEAFF. For the CDR3, the DNA is TGTGCCAGCAGTTGGGACAGCACTGAAGCTTTCTTT. The V call is TRBV7-2, the J call TRBJ1-1, with 7 bases fitting TRBD1. The germline V gene has CDR1 SGHTA and CDR2 FQGNSA. CDR3 length: 12 residues. Trimming removed 6 bases from V and 4 bases from J; junction bases left unmatched: 2.

This clonotype has at least ten counts. The J gene is TRBJ1-4, the V gene TRBV13; perhaps TRBD1 as D (6 bases). The CDR3 runs to 14 residues. V lost 4 bases and J 8 bases, leaving 14 bases between the germline ends. Germline V lookup: CDR1 PRHDT, CDR2 FYEKMQ (reference sequence). The CDR3 loop is CASSSTGLGEKLFF. The CDR3 DNA follows: TGTGCCAGCAGCTCGACAGGCCTTGGCGAAAAACTGTTTTTT.

The chain joins TRBV20-1 to TRBJ2-3; D ambiguous. Looked up from germline, CDR1 is DFQATT and CDR2 is SNEGSKA (reference sequence). This CDR3 contains 14 residues. Trimming took off 7 bases at V and 2 bases at J, with 16 bases between the two ends. CDR3 in DNA: TGCAGTGGACTCACGGGCGGCATCACAGATACGCAGTATTTT. Its translation is CSGLTGGITDTQYF.

This chain links TRBV24-1 with TRBJ2-1, with 9 positions matching TRBD2. The CDR3 contains 15 residues. CDR1 KGHDR and CDR2 SFDVKD come from the germline V gene. After removal of 5 bases from V and 6 bases from J, the junction contained 7 bases not matched to a gene. As DNA, the CDR3 is TGTGCCACCAGTGTCGGCGGGAGGGGGGTCAATGAGCAGTTCTTC. This translates into CATSVGGRGVNEQFF.

In this sample, this clonotype turned up many times. The genes are TRBV6-1 and TRBJ1-1, with 10 bases matching TRBD1. CDR3 length equals 15 residues. The V and J ends lost 8 bases and 7 bases, in that order; junction bases with no gene match: 13. The germline gives CDR1 MNHNS, CDR2 SASEGT. The CDR3, as DNA: TGTGCCAGCTCGGGGGGTTACGGGACAGGGGTTGAAGCTTTCTTT. Residues: CASSGGYGTGVEAFF.

Many counts were recorded for this clonotype. CDR3 sequence reads: CASSLAPSGFAYEQYF. CDR3 sequence (DNA): TGTGCCAGCAGCTTAGCCCCTAGCGGGTTCGCCTACGAGCAGTACTTC. This sequence joins TRBV7-2 and TRBJ2-7, with 8 bases identical to TRBD2. Germline CDR1 SGHTA, CDR2 FQGNSA. The CDR3 extends over 16 amino acids. V lost 0 bases and J lost 2; bases outside the gene matches: 6.

The gene calls are TRBV29-1 and TRBJ2-7; D may be TRBD2 (6 bases). V was trimmed by 3 bases and J by 6 bases, leaving 18 bases between them. CDR1 SQVTM and CDR2 ANQGSEA come from the germline V gene. The CDR3 length is 14 residues. The CDR3 here is CSVEGLGRGFEQYF. CDR3 nucleotide sequence: TGCAGCGTTGAGGGTTTAGGCCGGGGGTTCGAGCAGTACTTC.